These T cell receptor beta chains were read from a single sample in a study of beta chain features in type 1 diabetes. Profiled with immunoSEQ multiplex PCR; TCRdb holds only in-frame clones, not every one. The sample carries approximately 38,000 clones, around 49% recorded once. Sequenced material: central memory CD4+ T cells from blood. The source of these receptors is a young woman in good health. Both conserved end residues are part of each CDR3. D genes are given only for firm matches. Clone size is stated in some rows and not others, as once, few, many or a class when expanded.

>TRBV2|few|TRBD2|TRBJ2-5
CASSGLEGETQYF
TGTGCCAGCTCTGGACTAGAAGGAGAGACCCAGTACTTC
>TRBV7-7|once|TRBD1|TRBJ2-5
CASSLQGAAGQETQYF
TGTGCCAGCAGCTTACAGGGGGCAGCTGGTCAAGAGACCCAGTACTTC
>TRBV7-6|.|TRBD1|TRBJ2-3
CASSLAGQGIPDTQYF
TGTGCCAGCAGCTTAGCGGGACAGGGTATTCCAGATACGCAGTATTTT
>TRBV9|.|.|TRBJ1-1
CASSVLENTEAFF
TGTGCCAGCAGCGTATTAGAGAACACTGAAGCTTTCTTT
>TRBV7-6|few|.|TRBJ2-3
CASSSGRDTQYF
TGTGCCAGCAGCTCAGGGCGGGATACGCAGTATTTT
>TRBV2|.|.|TRBJ1-1
CASSPQAVRNTEAFF
TGTGCCAGCAGTCCCCAAGCGGTCAGGAACACTGAAGCTTTCTTT
>TRBV13|.|TRBD1|TRBJ1-6
CASSIPGQGGDSPLHF
TGTGCCAGCAGCATTCCTGGACAGGGGGGCGATTCACCCCTCCACTTT
>TRBV6-1|few|TRBD1|TRBJ1-1
CASSSQGKGTEAFF
TGTGCCAGCAGTTCACAGGGGAAGGGCACTGAAGCTTTCTTT
>TRBV5-6|few|TRBD2|TRBJ2-7
CASTVGLAVSYEQYF
TGTGCCAGCACCGTGGGACTAGCGGTTTCCTACGAGCAGTACTTC
>TRBV6-1|.|TRBD1|TRBJ1-2
CASPLQLTGTYGYTF
TGTGCCAGCCCCCTACAATTGACAGGGACCTATGGCTACACCTTC
>TRBV5-1|.|.|TRBJ1-1
CASSLERIMNTEAFF
TGCGCCAGCAGCTTGGAGCGGATAATGAACACTGAAGCTTTCTTT
>TRBV7-2|.|.|TRBJ1-1
CASSLRPGDTEAFF
TGTGCCAGCAGCTTACGTCCGGGGGACACTGAAGCTTTCTTT
>TRBV30|few|TRBD1|TRBJ2-2
CAWTRDRGRGELFF
TGTGCCTGGACTCGGGACAGGGGGCGCGGGGAGCTGTTTTTT
>TRBV19|.|TRBD1|TRBJ1-5
CASSIQGQGKHF
TGTGCCAGTAGTATCCAAGGACAGGGTAAACATTTT
>TRBV5-1|.|.|TRBJ2-1
CASSFTGTPNNEQFF
TGCGCCAGCAGCTTTACCGGGACACCCAACAATGAGCAGTTCTTC
>TRBV4-2|few|TRBD2|TRBJ2-1
CASSQGDGEGRNEQFF
TGTGCCAGCAGCCAAGGGGACGGGGAGGGTCGGAATGAGCAGTTCTTC
>TRBV12-5|.|TRBD1|TRBJ2-1
CASGSKRDRGLDEQFF
TGTGCTAGTGGTTCGAAACGGGACAGGGGGCTTGATGAGCAGTTCTTC
>TRBV30|.|TRBD2|TRBJ2-2
CAWSPPPGRGNTGELFF
TGTGCCTGGAGTCCACCCCCGGGGAGGGGGAACACCGGGGAGCTGTTTTTT
>TRBV2|few|.|TRBJ2-5
CASSGAGLQETQYF
TGTGCCAGCAGCGGTGCAGGGTTGCAAGAGACCCAGTACTTC
>TRBV6-1|.|TRBD2|TRBJ2-4
CASSESLAGVVAKNIQYF
TGTGCCAGCAGTGAATCACTAGCGGGCGTCGTAGCCAAAAACATTCAGTACTTC
>TRBV6-5|.|.|TRBJ1-5
CASSFGDQPQHF
TGTGCCAGCAGTTTTGGAGATCAGCCCCAGCATTTT
>TRBV5-5|few|.|TRBJ2-7
CASSTTGLIYEQYF
TGTGCCAGCAGCACTACGGGACTGATCTACGAGCAGTACTTC
>TRBV4-1|few|.|TRBJ2-1
CASSQGVAVDHEQFF
TGCGCCAGCAGCCAAGGGGTGGCGGTTGATCATGAGCAGTTCTTC
>TRBV19|once|TRBD1|TRBJ2-1
CASSMGQGNFNEQFF
TGTGCCAGTAGTATGGGACAGGGCAACTTCAATGAGCAGTTCTTC
>TRBV27|.|TRBD1|TRBJ1-1
CASSFWGTAGGRTEAFF
TGTGCCAGCAGTTTTTGGGGGACCGCAGGGGGCCGCACTGAAGCTTTCTTT
>TRBV11-3|few|.|TRBJ2-1
CASSLDTDEQFF
TGTGCCAGCAGCTTAGATACGGATGAGCAGTTCTTC
>TRBV15|.|.|TRBJ2-5
CATSREDNRETQYF
TGTGCCACCAGCAGAGAGGACAACCGAGAGACCCAGTACTTC
>TRBV18|.|.|TRBJ2-4
CASSPLSLNIQYF
TGTGCCAGCTCACCCCTTTCTCTAAACATTCAGTACTTC
>TRBV27|few|.|TRBJ1-2
CASSHTGDYGYTF
TGTGCCAGCAGTCATACTGGTGACTATGGCTACACCTTC
>TRBV6-6|.|.|TRBJ2-7
CASISPRGVHEQYF
TGTGCCAGCATCTCACCCCGCGGGGTCCACGAGCAGTACTTC
>TRBV5-6|.|TRBD2|TRBJ2-7
CASSPSTSGSYEQYF
TGTGCCAGCAGCCCTAGCACAAGCGGGAGCTACGAGCAGTACTTC
>TRBV11-2|.|.|TRBJ2-1
CASSLLGPSRNEQFF
TGTGCCAGCAGCTTACTAGGTCCCTCTCGGAATGAGCAGTTCTTC
>TRBV29-1|.|TRBD1|TRBJ2-1
CSAGTADEQFF
TGCAGCGCCGGGACAGCTGATGAGCAGTTCTTC
>TRBV15|few|.|TRBJ2-5
CATSRGIQETQYF
TGTGCCACCAGCAGAGGTATACAAGAGACCCAGTACTTC
>TRBV5-6|.|TRBD2|TRBJ2-1
CASSATSGSRREQFF
TGTGCCAGCAGCGCGACTAGCGGGAGCAGAAGGGAGCAGTTCTTC
>TRBV5-6|.|.|TRBJ1-5
CASVTRQPQHF
TGTGCCAGCGTAACACGTCAGCCCCAGCATTTT
>TRBV5-1|once|TRBD1|TRBJ1-2
CASSSGTGNYGYTF
TGCGCCAGCAGTTCCGGGACAGGGAACTATGGCTACACCTTC
>TRBV5-1|few|.|TRBJ1-1
CASSFGYTEAFF
TGCGCCAGCAGCTTCGGGTACACTGAAGCTTTCTTT
>TRBV7-4|.|TRBD1|TRBJ2-4
CASSLASQGAGKNIQYF
TGTGCCAGCAGCTTAGCGTCGCAGGGGGCTGGCAAAAACATTCAGTACTTC
>TRBV30|.|TRBD1|TRBJ1-2
CAWRPRDRMDYGYTF
TGTGCCTGGAGGCCGAGGGACAGGATGGACTATGGCTACACCTTC
>TRBV7-3|.|TRBD1|TRBJ2-5
CASSQGAEQETQYF
TGTGCCAGCAGCCAGGGGGCCGAGCAAGAGACCCAGTACTTC
>TRBV7-2|.|TRBD1|TRBJ1-5
CASSKGQGERPQHF
TGTGCCAGCAGCAAGGGGCAGGGGGAGCGGCCCCAGCATTTT